This TCR beta chain was found in a study of early T cells in non-severe SARS-CoV-2 infection. One entry per CDR3 protein, called by TCRdb with MiXCR from the 5' RACE reads. The profile shows around 57,000 distinct CDR3 sequences, about 12% of them singletons. V lost 5 bases, J lost 5 bases, and 13 bases lay in between. The CDR3 sequence is 12 residues long. CDR1 and CDR2 from the germline V gene are GTSNPN and SVGIG (reference sequence). The V gene is TRBV30, the J gene TRBJ2-7, with D perhaps TRBD1 (5 bases). This TCR was sampled from an adult who was a healthcare worker with PCR-confirmed SARS-CoV-2 infection or an uninfected control (not recorded which). Sequencing input: whole blood. CDR3 sequence (DNA): TGTGCCTGGGAGAGGCAGGGAAACGAGCAGTACTTC. This codes for CAWERQGNEQYF. The full variable domain, rest sourced from reference TRBV30 and TRBJ2-7, is SQTIHQWPATLVQPVGSPLSLECTVEGTSNPNLYWYRQAAGRGLQLLFYSVGIGQISSEVPQNLSASRPQDRQFILSSKKLLLSDSGFYLCAWERQGNEQYFGPGTRLTVT.